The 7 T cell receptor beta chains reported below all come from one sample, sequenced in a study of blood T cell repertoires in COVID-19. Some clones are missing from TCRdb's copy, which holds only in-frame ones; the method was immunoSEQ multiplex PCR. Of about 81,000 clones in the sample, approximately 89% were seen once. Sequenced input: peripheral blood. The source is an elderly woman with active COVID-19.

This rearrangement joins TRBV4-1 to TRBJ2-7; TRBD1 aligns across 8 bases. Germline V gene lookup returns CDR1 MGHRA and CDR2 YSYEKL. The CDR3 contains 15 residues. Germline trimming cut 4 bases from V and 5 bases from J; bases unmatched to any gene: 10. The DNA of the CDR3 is TGCGCCAGCAGCCGAACGGCAGGGGGCAAGGACGAGCAGTACTTC. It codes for CASSRTAGGKDEQYF.

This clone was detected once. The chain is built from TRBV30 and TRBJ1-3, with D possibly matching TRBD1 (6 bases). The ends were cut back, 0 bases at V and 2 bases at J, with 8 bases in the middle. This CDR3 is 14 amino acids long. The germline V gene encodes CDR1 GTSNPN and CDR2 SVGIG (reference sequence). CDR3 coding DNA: TGTGCCTGGAGTGTAAACAGGGCTGGAAACACCATATATTTT. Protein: CAWSVNRAGNTIYF.

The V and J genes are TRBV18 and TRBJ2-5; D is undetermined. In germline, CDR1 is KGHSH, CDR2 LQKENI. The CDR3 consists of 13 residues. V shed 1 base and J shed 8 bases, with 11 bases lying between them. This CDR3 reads CASSPQSLDTQYF. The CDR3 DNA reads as TGTGCCAGCTCACCACAGTCTTTAGATACCCAGTACTTC.

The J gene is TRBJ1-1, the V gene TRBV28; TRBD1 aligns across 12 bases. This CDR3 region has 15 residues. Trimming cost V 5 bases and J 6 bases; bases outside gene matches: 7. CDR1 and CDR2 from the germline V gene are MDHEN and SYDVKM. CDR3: CASSIPGQGASEAFF. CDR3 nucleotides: TGTGCCAGCAGTATCCCGGGACAGGGGGCATCTGAAGCTTTCTTT.

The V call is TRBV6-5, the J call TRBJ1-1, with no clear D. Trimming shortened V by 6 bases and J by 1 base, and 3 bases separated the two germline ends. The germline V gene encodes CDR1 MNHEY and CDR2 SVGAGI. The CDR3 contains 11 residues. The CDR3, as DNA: TGTGCCAGCAGCCGGAACACTGAAGCTTTCTTT. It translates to CASSRNTEAFF.

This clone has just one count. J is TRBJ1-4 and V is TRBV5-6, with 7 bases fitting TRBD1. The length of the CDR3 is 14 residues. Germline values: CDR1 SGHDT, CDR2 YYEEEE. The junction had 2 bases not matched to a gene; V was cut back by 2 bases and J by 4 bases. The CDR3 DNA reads TGTGCCAGCAGCTTTGGGACAGTTAATGAAAAACTGTTTTTT. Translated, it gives CASSFGTVNEKLFF.

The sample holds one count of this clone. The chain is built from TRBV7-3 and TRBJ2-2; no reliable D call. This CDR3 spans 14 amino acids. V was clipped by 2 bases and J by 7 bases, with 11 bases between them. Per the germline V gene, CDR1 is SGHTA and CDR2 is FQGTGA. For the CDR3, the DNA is TGTGCCAGCAGCTTAGGGCCATATGGCGGGGAGCTGTTTTTT. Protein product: CASSLGPYGGELFF.